The 17 T cell receptor beta chains in this list originate from one sample, sequenced in a study of glioma-infiltrating T cells. TCR alpha and beta CDR3 regions were amplified from RNA using iRepertoire nested multiplex PCR. TCRdb independently ran MiXCR on the multiplex PCR reads; one entry per CDR3 protein. The repertoire holds over 15,000 distinct CDR3 sequences, with 55% to 70% as singletons. Material: glioma tissue, nonneoplastic brain tissue, or PBMCs (not recorded which). Source of these receptors: a human donor with low-grade glioma or glioblastoma, undergoing nonglioma brain surgery, or in good health (not recorded which).

This clonotype was seen a handful of times. This chain joins TRBV28 and TRBJ1-5; possibly TRBD1 for D (5 bases). From germline, CDR1 is MDHEN and CDR2 SYDVKM. The CDR3 runs 12 residues. V lost 5 bases and J lost 8, with 10 bases in between. CDR3 sequence reads: CASSTQVEPQHF. CDR3 nucleotides: TGTGCCAGCAGTACACAGGTTGAGCCCCAGCATTTT.

This clonotype was counted between two and nine times. The V call is TRBV6-5, the J call TRBJ2-1; weak D call: TRBD2 (6 bases). CDR1 and CDR2 from the germline V gene are MNHEY and SVGAGI. The CDR3 is made up of 16 amino acids. The V gene lost 5 bases and the J gene lost 0 bases, with 14 bases spanning the gap. This chain's CDR3 is CASSRSFSGSYNEQFF. Here the CDR3 DNA reads TGTGCCAGCAGTCGGTCCTTTAGCGGCTCCTACAATGAGCAGTTCTTC.

This clonotype was seen once. This chain joins TRBV7-2 and TRBJ2-3, with D uncertain. The CDR3 has 11 residues. CDR1 is SGHTA and CDR2 is FQGNSA in the germline V gene. V was trimmed by 3 bases and J by 6 bases, leaving 4 bases between them. This CDR3 is CASSFVDTQYF. The CDR3 DNA is TGTGCCAGCAGCTTCGTGGATACGCAGTATTTT.

The V and J genes are TRBV6-2 or TRBV6-3 and TRBJ2-1; D is ambiguous. Trimming pared 5 bases from V and 0 bases from J, leaving 14 bases between. The CDR3 is 16 residues long. Germline values: CDR1 MNHEY, CDR2 SVGEGT. The CDR3 DNA reads as TGTGCCAGCAGTCCCGTCAGGCCGAGCTCCTACAATGAGCAGTTCTTC. It encodes CASSPVRPSSYNEQFF.

This clonotype has at least ten counts. J is TRBJ1-1 and V is TRBV4-1; perhaps TRBD1 as D (6 bases). The germline gives CDR1 MGHRA, CDR2 YSYEKL. Trimming stripped 0 bases from V and 2 bases from J, with 13 bases between. This CDR3 has 16 residues. DNA for the CDR3: TGCGCCAGCAGCCAAGAATCGGACAGCTTTAACACTGAAGCTTTCTTT. Translated: CASSQESDSFNTEAFF.

This clonotype occurred many times. This chain links TRBV7-2 with TRBJ1-1; TRBD1 might be the D (5 bases). Germline V gives CDR1 SGHTA, CDR2 FQGNSA. The CDR3 spans 16 residues. Trimming pared 5 bases from V and 0 bases from J, leaving 16 bases between. This CDR3 reads CASSTMGGGMNTEAFF. CDR3 DNA: TGTGCCAGCAGCACCATGGGGGGGGGAATGAACACTGAAGCTTTCTTT.

The chain couples TRBV29-1 to TRBJ1-5; no reliable D call. Per the germline V gene, CDR1 is SQVTM and CDR2 is ANQGSEA. The CDR3 spans 13 residues. Trimming removed 6 bases at V and 1 base at J, with 10 bases between. CDR3: CSVGRESNQPQHF. The CDR3 nucleotides are TGCAGCGTCGGACGGGAGAGCAATCAGCCCCAGCATTTT.

This clonotype was picked up many times. This may be a read error: a much more frequent sequence differs by one nucleotide. This sequence joins TRBV4-2 and TRBJ1-1; D ambiguous. CDR3 size: 14 residues. Germline V gene sequence: CDR1 LGHNA, CDR2 YNFKEQ. Trimming took off 7 bases at V and 0 bases at J, with 12 bases between the two ends. This chain's CDR3 is CASTLGQMNTEAFF. DNA for the CDR3: TGTGCCAGCACCCTGGGCCAAATGAACACTGAAGCTTTCTTT.

Remarks on this clonotype: This sequence may be a read error, since a much larger clone differs from it by one base. The chain combines TRBV7-6 with TRBJ2-5; 7 bases fit TRBD1. Per the germline V gene, CDR1 is SGHVS and CDR2 is FNYEAQ. V trimming: 5 bases; J trimming: 4 bases; junction bases outside the gene matches: 10. The CDR3 is 15 amino acids. CDR3 nucleotide sequence: TGTGCCAGCAGCCCCTGGTACAGGGGAATAGAGACCCAGTACTTC. The encoded protein is CASSPWYRGIETQYF.

The rearrangement joins TRBV6-1 to TRBJ1-1; weak D call: TRBD1 (5 bases). CDR3 length: 13 amino acids. The V gene lost 7 bases and the J gene lost 6 bases, with 15 bases spanning the gap. Germline V CDR1 and CDR2: MNHNS, SASEGT. As DNA, the CDR3 is TGTGCCAGCATAGTAGGGGCTGGGGCTGAAGCTTTCTTT. Translation gives CASIVGAGAEAFF.

This clonotype has a handful of counts. The rearrangement joins TRBV6-1 to TRBJ1-5; no firm D call. The germline V and J ends were trimmed by 5 bases and 2 bases, with 13 bases remaining between them. This CDR3 has 15 residues. Germline CDR1 reads MNHNS; CDR2 reads SASEGT. The CDR3 reads CASSQGRWGNQPQHF. The CDR3 nucleotides read TGTGCCAGCAGTCAAGGGAGGTGGGGCAATCAGCCCCAGCATTTT.

This clonotype showed up many times. The chain uses TRBV7-2 and TRBJ2-5, with D possibly being TRBD1 or TRBD2 (6 bases each). The germline V gene has CDR1 SGHTA and CDR2 FQGNSA. This CDR3 has 15 amino acids. Trimming removed 1 base at V and 7 bases at J, with 16 bases between. This CDR3 is CASSLVTGDTGTQYF. The CDR3 DNA follows: TGTGCCAGCAGCTTAGTAACGGGGGACACAGGGACCCAGTACTTC.

The chain couples TRBV15 to TRBJ1-5; TRBD1 agrees at 10 bases. This CDR3 has 16 amino acids. The V gene end was trimmed by 2 bases and the J gene end by 1 base; junction bases not matched to a gene: 2. Germline V gives CDR1 LNHNV, CDR2 YYDKDF (reference sequence). CDR3 nucleotides: TGTGCCACCAGCAGACTGGACAGGGGGAGCAATCAGCCCCAGCATTTT. Translation: CATSRLDRGSNQPQHF.

The chain carries TRBV6-1 and TRBJ2-7, with 10 bases that match TRBD2. This CDR3 contains 16 residues. V dropped 0 bases and J dropped 3; count of bases not matched to a gene: 5. CDR1 and CDR2 (germline): MNHNS, SASEGT. The CDR3 DNA reads TGTGCCAGCAGTGAAGCGAGACTAGCGGGTATCTACGAGCAGTACTTC. Protein product: CASSEARLAGIYEQYF.

This rearrangement joins TRBV6-2 or TRBV6-3 to TRBJ1-5; D unclear. The germline V gene has CDR1 MNHEY and CDR2 SVGEGT. This CDR3 contains 14 residues. Trimming pared 5 bases from V and 3 bases from J, leaving 11 bases between. The DNA for the CDR3 is TGTGCCAGCAGTCATTCGGACCTCAATCAGCCCCAGCATTTT. It translates to CASSHSDLNQPQHF.

The J gene is TRBJ2-1, the V gene TRBV20-1; TRBD2 matches 7 bases. V lost 0 bases and J lost 0; bases outside the gene matches: 11. Germline values: CDR1 DFQATT, CDR2 SNEGSKA (reference sequence). CDR3 length equals 18 residues. This chain's CDR3 is CSARDLRGGGSSYNEQFF. In DNA, the CDR3 is TGCAGTGCTAGAGATCTACGGGGTGGCGGGAGCTCCTACAATGAGCAGTTCTTC.

This clonotype was observed a single time. This chain connects TRBV7-9 to TRBJ1-3; 8 bases match TRBD1. The CDR3 is 16 amino acids. J lost 0 bases, V lost 4 bases, and 5 bases had no gene match. The germline CDR1 and CDR2 sequences are SEHNR and FQNEAQ (reference sequence). In DNA form, the CDR3 reads TGTGCCAGCAGCTCCGGGACAGGTTTCTCTGGAAACACCATATATTTT. Its protein is CASSSGTGFSGNTIYF.